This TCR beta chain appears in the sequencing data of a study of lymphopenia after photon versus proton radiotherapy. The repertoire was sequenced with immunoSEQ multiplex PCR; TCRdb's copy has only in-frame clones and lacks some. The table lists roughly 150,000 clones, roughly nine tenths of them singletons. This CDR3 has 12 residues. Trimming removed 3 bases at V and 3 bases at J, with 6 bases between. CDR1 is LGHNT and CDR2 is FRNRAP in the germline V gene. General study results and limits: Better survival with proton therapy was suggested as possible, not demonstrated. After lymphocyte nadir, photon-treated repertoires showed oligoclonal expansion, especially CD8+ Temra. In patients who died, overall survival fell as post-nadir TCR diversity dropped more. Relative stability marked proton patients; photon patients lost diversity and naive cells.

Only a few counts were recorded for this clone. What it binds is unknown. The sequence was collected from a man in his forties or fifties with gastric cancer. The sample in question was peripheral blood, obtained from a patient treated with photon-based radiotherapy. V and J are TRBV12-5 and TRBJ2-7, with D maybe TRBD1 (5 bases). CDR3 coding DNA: TGTGCTAGTGGTTTCGACAGCTACGAGCAGTACTTC. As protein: CASGFDSYEQYF.